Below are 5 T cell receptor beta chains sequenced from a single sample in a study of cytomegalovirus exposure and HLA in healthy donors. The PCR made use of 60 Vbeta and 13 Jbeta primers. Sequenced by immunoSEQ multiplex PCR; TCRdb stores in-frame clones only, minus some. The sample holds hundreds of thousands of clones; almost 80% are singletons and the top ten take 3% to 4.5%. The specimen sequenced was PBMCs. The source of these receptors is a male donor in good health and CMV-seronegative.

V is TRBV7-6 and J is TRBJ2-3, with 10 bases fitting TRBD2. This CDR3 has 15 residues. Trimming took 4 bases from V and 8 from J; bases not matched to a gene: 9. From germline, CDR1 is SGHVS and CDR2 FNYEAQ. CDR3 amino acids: CASSSLAGEFGTQYF. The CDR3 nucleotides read TGTGCCAGCAGCTCCCTAGCGGGAGAGTTCGGTACGCAGTATTTT.

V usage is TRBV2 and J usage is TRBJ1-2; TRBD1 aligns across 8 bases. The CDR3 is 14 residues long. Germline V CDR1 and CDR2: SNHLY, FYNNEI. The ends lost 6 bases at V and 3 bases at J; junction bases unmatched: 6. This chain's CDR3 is CASRLDRADYGYTF. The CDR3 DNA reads TGTGCCAGCAGATTGGACAGGGCTGACTATGGCTACACCTTC.

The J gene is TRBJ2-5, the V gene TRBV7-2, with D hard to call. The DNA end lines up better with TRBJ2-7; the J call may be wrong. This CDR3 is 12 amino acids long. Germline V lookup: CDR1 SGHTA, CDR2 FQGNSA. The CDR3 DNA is TGTGCCAGCAGCTCCTACTCCTACGAGCAGTACTTC. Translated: CASSSYSYEQYF.

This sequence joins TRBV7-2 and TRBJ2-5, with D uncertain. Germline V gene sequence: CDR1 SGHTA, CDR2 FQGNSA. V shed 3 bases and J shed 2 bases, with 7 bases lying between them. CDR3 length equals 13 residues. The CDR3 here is CASSLQQQETQYF. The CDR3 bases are TGTGCCAGCAGCTTGCAACAGCAAGAGACCCAGTACTTC. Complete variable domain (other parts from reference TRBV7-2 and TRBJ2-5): GAGVSQSPSNKVTEKGKDVELRCDPISGHTALYWYRQSLGQGLEFLIYFQGNSAPDKSGLPSDRFSAERTGGSVSTLTIQRTQQEDSAVYLCASSLQQQETQYFGPGTRLLVL.

CDR3 DNA sequence: TGCAGCCACTCGGGAGACTATGGCTACACCTTC. Translation: CSHSGDYGYTF. This chain uses TRBV29-1 with TRBJ1-2, with D unresolved. The CDR3 has 11 amino acids. Looked up from germline, CDR1 is SQVTM and CDR2 is ANQGSEA. V was pared by 8 bases and J by 3 bases, with 10 bases between.